This T cell receptor beta chain was sequenced in a study of blood T cell repertoires in COVID-19. TCRdb keeps only in-frame clones here, not all; method: immunoSEQ multiplex PCR. The sample holds approximately 50,000 clones, around nine tenths seen once. Per the germline V gene, CDR1 is MDHEN and CDR2 is SYDVKM. The CDR3 consists of 13 residues. Trimming took 3 bases from V and 3 from J, leaving 6 bases between them. V and J are TRBV28 and TRBJ2-1; D is undetermined. What was sequenced was peripheral blood. This TCR was recovered from a human donor in a cohort sampled during active COVID-19. The CDR3 coding sequence is TGTGCCAGCAGTTTTGACAACTACAATGAGCAGTTCTTC. Its translation: CASSFDNYNEQFF.